The rows below give T cell receptor beta chains drawn from one sample of a study of CD8 T cells in Susac syndrome. TCRdb ran MiXCR on the immunoSEQ multiplex PCR reads and lists one entry per CDR3 protein. The sample has 160,000 or so distinct CDR3 sequences, 85% to 95% seen once. Sequencing input: CD4+ T cells from PBMCs. These receptor sequences come from a human donor with Susac syndrome. The CDR3 runs from the conserved cysteine through the conserved F or W. D genes are given only for firm matches. Clone size appears in some rows only: once, few, many, or a class for an expanded clone.

NA	TRBV29-1	TRBJ1-1	NA	CSVWRMNTEAFF	TGCAGCGTTTGGCGGATGAACACTGAAGCTTTCTTT
NA	TRBV5-1	TRBJ2-1	NA	CASSSQGTEQFF	TGCGCCAGCAGCTCCCAGGGTACTGAGCAGTTCTTC
NA	TRBV3-1	TRBJ1-1	NA	CASSRQWGANTEAFF	TGTGCCAGCAGCCGTCAGTGGGGGGCGAACACTGAAGCTTTCTTT
TRBD1	TRBV19	TRBJ2-6	NA	CASSTGQGMISGANVLTF	TGTGCCAGTAGTACAGGACAGGGGATGATATCTGGGGCCAACGTCCTGACTTTC
NA	TRBV15	TRBJ1-1	NA	CATSRPDSLEAFF	TGTGCCACCAGCAGACCCGACAGCCTTGAAGCTTTCTTT
TRBD1	TRBV12-3/TRBV12-4	TRBJ1-1	NA	CASSRGQGKGNTEAFF	TGTGCCAGCAGCCGTGGACAGGGGAAGGGGAACACTGAAGCTTTCTTT
NA	TRBV20-1	TRBJ1-2	NA	CSAISLSGVEGVGYYGYTF	TGCAGTGCGATCTCCCTCTCCGGGGTGGAGGGCGTGGGGTACTATGGCTACACCTTC
NA	TRBV7-9	TRBJ2-1	NA	CASSLVPTVYNEQFF	TGTGCCAGCAGCTTAGTCCCGACAGTCTACAATGAGCAGTTCTTC
NA	TRBV20-1	TRBJ2-7	NA	CSAELPLMGEQYF	TGCAGTGCTGAGCTACCCCTAATGGGCGAGCAGTACTTC
NA	TRBV20-1	TRBJ2-7	NA	CSARTRVEGEQYF	TGCAGTGCCCGGACACGGGTTGAGGGCGAGCAGTACTTC
NA	TRBV12-3/TRBV12-4	TRBJ2-7	NA	CASTPDSSYEQYF	TGTGCCAGCACTCCCGACAGTTCCTACGAGCAGTACTTC
NA	TRBV5-1	TRBJ2-1	NA	CASSYSGWYQFF	TGCGCCAGCAGCTACTCTGGTTGGTACCAGTTCTTC
NA	TRBV3-1	TRBJ2-7	NA	CASSQAPGPSYEQYF	TGTGCCAGCAGCCAAGCCCCGGGACCATCCTACGAGCAGTACTTC
NA	TRBV10-3	TRBJ2-7	NA	CAISDHYEQYF	TGTGCCATCAGTGACCACTACGAGCAGTACTTC
NA	TRBV12-3/TRBV12-4	TRBJ1-5	NA	CASSLNRRISQPQHF	TGTGCCAGCAGTTTAAACAGGCGCATTAGTCAGCCCCAGCATTTT
NA	TRBV18	TRBJ2-3	NA	CASSPIQGFTDTQYF	TGTGCCAGCTCACCTATTCAGGGATTCACAGATACGCAGTATTTT
NA	TRBV6-6	TRBJ1-6	once	CASSLLGWGNSPLHF	TGTGCCAGCAGCCTCCTTGGGTGGGGTAATTCACCCCTCCACTTT
TRBD1	TRBV15	TRBJ1-1	NA	CATSRVAGQANTEAFF	TGTGCCACCAGCAGAGTGGCTGGACAGGCGAACACTGAAGCTTTCTTT
TRBD1	TRBV3-1	TRBJ2-7	NA	CASSHLNRGHEQYF	TGTGCCAGCAGCCACCTCAACAGGGGGCACGAGCAGTACTTC
NA	TRBV7-9	TRBJ1-2	NA	CASSPSLMPGNGYTF	TGTGCCAGCAGCCCATCCCTCATGCCGGGAAACGGCTACACCTTC
NA	TRBV15	TRBJ1-4	NA	CATSRGEKLFF	TGTGCCACCAGCAGAGGTGAAAAACTGTTTTTT
TRBD2	TRBV10-2	TRBJ2-1	NA	CASSEGLAGVNEQFF	TGCGCCAGCAGTGAGGGGCTAGCGGGGGTTAATGAGCAGTTCTTC
NA	TRBV9	TRBJ2-5	once	CASSVGRVETQYF	TGTGCCAGCAGCGTAGGGAGGGTGGAGACCCAGTACTTC
TRBD2	TRBV20-1	TRBJ2-5	NA	CSALSGGAQETQYF	TGCAGTGCTCTTAGCGGGGGGGCACAAGAGACCCAGTACTTC
TRBD1	TRBV7-9	TRBJ2-7	NA	CASSFHGQATGAGF	TGTGCCAGCAGCTTTCATGGACAGGCCACAGGCGCTGGGTTC
NA	TRBV12-3/TRBV12-4	TRBJ2-3	NA	CASRLMGGANTQYF	TGTGCCAGCAGATTAATGGGGGGGGCAAATACGCAGTATTTT
TRBD2	TRBV15	TRBJ2-5	few	CATSRDRLAETQYF	TGTGCCACCAGCAGGGATCGACTAGCGGAGACCCAGTACTTC
NA	TRBV29-1	TRBJ1-6	NA	CSVQKGNSPLHF	TGCAGCGTCCAAAAGGGTAATTCACCCCTCCACTTT
NA	TRBV2	TRBJ2-7	NA	CASRSTGSSYEQYF	TGTGCCAGCAGGAGTACAGGTAGCTCCTACGAGCAGTACTTC
NA	TRBV29-1	TRBJ2-7	NA	CSATGSSYEQYF	TGCAGCGCAACAGGAAGCTCCTACGAGCAGTACTTC
TRBD1	TRBV5-1	TRBJ1-5	NA	CASSSGQGGQPQHF	TGCGCCAGCAGCTCGGGACAGGGAGGTCAGCCCCAGCATTTT
NA	TRBV2	TRBJ2-2	NA	CASSVSTGELFF	TGTGCCAGCAGTGTTAGCACCGGGGAGCTGTTTTTT
NA	TRBV2	TRBJ2-4	NA	CASSAKFGSGANIQYF	TGTGCCAGCAGTGCTAAATTTGGCTCAGGGGCAAACATTCAGTACTTC
NA	TRBV20-1	TRBJ2-7	once	CSALPVSGTYYEQYF	TGCAGTGCCCTGCCCGTTTCCGGGACGTACTACGAGCAGTACTTC
TRBD2	TRBV4-3	TRBJ2-3	NA	CASSQDRLAGGDTQYF	TGCGCCAGCAGCCAAGATCGTCTAGCGGGGGGGGATACGCAGTATTTT
TRBD1	TRBV7-2	TRBJ1-2	once	CASSAGTGPNYGYTF	TGTGCCAGCAGCGCTGGGACAGGCCCTAACTATGGCTACACCTTC
NA	TRBV9	TRBJ1-6	NA	CASTPGRGNSPLHF	TGTGCCAGCACCCCAGGCAGGGGAAATTCACCCCTCCACTTT
NA	TRBV29-1	TRBJ2-5	NA	CSVAGETMWTQYF	TGCAGCGTCGCAGGGGAAACTATGTGGACCCAGTACTTC
TRBD1	TRBV7-9	TRBJ1-2	NA	CASRSGTGDTYGYTF	TGTGCCAGCAGGTCCGGGACAGGGGATACCTATGGCTACACCTTC
NA	TRBV25-1	TRBJ2-3	NA	CASSDFADTQYF	TGTGCCAGCAGTGACTTTGCAGATACGCAGTATTTT
NA	TRBV7-9	TRBJ1-1	NA	CASIFRGNTEAFF	TGTGCCAGCATCTTCAGGGGAAATACTGAAGCTTTCTTT
NA	TRBV20-1	TRBJ1-1	NA	CSAPRATEAFF	TGCAGTGCCCCTCGGGCTACTGAAGCTTTCTTT
NA	TRBV5-1	TRBJ2-7	NA	CASSLLVSSYEQYF	TGCGCCAGCAGCTTGTTGGTTAGCTCCTACGAGCAGTACTTC
NA	TRBV4-3	TRBJ2-5	NA	CASSRSRAKQGETQYF	TGCGCCAGCAGCCGAAGTAGGGCCAAACAAGGAGAGACCCAGTACTTC
NA	TRBV4-2	TRBJ2-1	NA	CASSQDKNSYNEQFF	TGTGCCAGCAGCCAAGATAAGAACAGTTACAATGAGCAGTTCTTC
TRBD2	TRBV9	TRBJ2-3	NA	CASSLNSGTSIPDTQYF	TGTGCCAGCAGCCTAAACTCCGGGACTAGCATCCCAGATACGCAGTATTTT
TRBD2	TRBV9	TRBJ2-5	NA	CASSVGGSGEETQYF	TGTGCCAGCAGCGTAGGGGGTAGCGGGGAAGAGACCCAGTACTTC
TRBD1	TRBV3-1	TRBJ1-1	NA	CASRGQGALEAFF	TGTGCCAGCAGAGGACAGGGGGCCTTAGAGGCTTTCTTT
NA	TRBV5-1	TRBJ1-1	NA	CASSLLTGSTEAFF	TGCGCCAGCAGCCTTCTCACCGGGTCCACTGAAGCTTTCTTT
NA	TRBV20-1	TRBJ2-5	NA	CSAFPAGAQETQYF	TGCAGTGCTTTCCCCGCGGGGGCCCAAGAGACCCAGTACTTC
TRBD1	TRBV6-5	TRBJ1-1	NA	CASTDRGNTEAFF	TGTGCCAGCACCGACAGGGGGAACACTGAAGCTTTCTTT
TRBD2	TRBV12-3/TRBV12-4	TRBJ2-2	NA	CASSARLATRTGELFF	TGTGCCAGCAGTGCCCGACTAGCGACGCGGACCGGGGAGCTGTTTTTT
NA	TRBV29-1	TRBJ2-3	NA	CSPPNTDTQYF	TGCAGCCCGCCCAACACAGATACGCAGTATTTT